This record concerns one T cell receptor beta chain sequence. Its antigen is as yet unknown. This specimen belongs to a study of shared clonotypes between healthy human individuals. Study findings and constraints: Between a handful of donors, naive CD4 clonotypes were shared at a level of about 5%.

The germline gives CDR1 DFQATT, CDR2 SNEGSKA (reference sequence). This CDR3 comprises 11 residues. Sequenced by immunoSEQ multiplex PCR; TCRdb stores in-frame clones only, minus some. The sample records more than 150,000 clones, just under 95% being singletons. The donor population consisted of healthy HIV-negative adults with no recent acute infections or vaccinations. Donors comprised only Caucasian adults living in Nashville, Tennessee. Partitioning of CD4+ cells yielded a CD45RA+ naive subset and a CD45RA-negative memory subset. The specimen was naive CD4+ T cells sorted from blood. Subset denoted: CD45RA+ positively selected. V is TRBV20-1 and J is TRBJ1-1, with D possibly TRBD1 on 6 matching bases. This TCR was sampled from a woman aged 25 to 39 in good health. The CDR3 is CAGVLNTEAFF. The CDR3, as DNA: TGCGCAGGGGTACTGAACACTGAAGCTTTCTTT.